The rows below give T cell receptor beta chains drawn from one sample of a study of Ad26.COV2.S vaccination and SARS-CoV-2 variants. TCRdb keeps only in-frame clones here, not all; method: immunoSEQ multiplex PCR. This table holds 350,000 to 500,000 clones, 90% found once. Sequences were derived from peripheral blood, sampled in a trial of Ad26.COV2.S vaccine versus placebo. The receptors stem from a person aged 18-65 years who received the Ad26.COV2.S COVID-19 vaccine or a placebo. Both conserved end residues are part of each CDR3. Each record gives: D gene, clone size, V gene, J gene, CDR3 protein, CDR3 DNA. D genes are given only for firm matches. Not every row has a clone size; where given, it reads once, few, many or a size class.

>TRBD2|-|TRBV27|TRBJ2-5
CASSLSGLAGGYQETQYF
TGTGCCAGCAGTTTATCGGGTCTAGCGGGAGGATACCAAGAGACCCAGTACTTC
>TRBD1|-|TRBV7-9|TRBJ2-1
CASSPPQGDYNEQFF
TGTGCCAGCAGCCCGCCCCAGGGGGACTACAATGAGCAGTTCTTC
>-|-|TRBV27|TRBJ2-7
CASSADSSYEQYF
TGTGCCAGCAGCGCAGATAGCTCCTACGAGCAGTACTTC
>-|-|TRBV7-6|TRBJ2-5
CASSFADLQSETQYF
TGTGCCAGCAGCTTCGCCGACCTCCAAAGCGAGACCCAGTACTTC
>TRBD1|-|TRBV29-1|TRBJ2-3
CSLSPTGGADTQYF
TGCAGCTTATCCCCGACAGGGGGCGCCGATACGCAGTATTTT
>-|-|TRBV27|TRBJ1-5
CASNDRRNSNQPQHF
TGTGCCAGCAACGACAGGCGTAATAGCAATCAGCCCCAGCATTTT
>-|-|TRBV19|TRBJ2-7
CASKGAGPSSYEQYF
TGTGCCAGTAAAGGTGCGGGACCGAGCTCCTACGAGCAGTACTTC
>-|-|TRBV9|TRBJ2-1
CASSVLGFSSYNEQFF
TGTGCCAGCAGCGTACTGGGCTTCAGCTCCTACAATGAGCAGTTCTTC
>-|-|TRBV28|TRBJ2-7
CASREQGYEQYF
TGTGCCAGCAGAGAACAGGGATACGAGCAGTACTTC
>-|-|TRBV19|TRBJ2-3
CASSITQGNTDTQYF
TGTGCCAGTAGTATCACTCAGGGGAACACAGATACGCAGTATTTT
>-|once|TRBV3-1/TRBV3-2|TRBJ1-6
CASSQTRARSSYNSPLHF
TGTGCCAGCAGCCAAACCCGCGCCAGGAGCTCCTATAATTCACCCCTCCACTTT
>TRBD2|-|TRBV5-1|TRBJ2-1
CASSYGLAGGVLYNEQFF
TGCGCCAGCAGCTACGGACTAGCGGGAGGGGTTTTGTACAATGAGCAGTTCTTC
>-|-|TRBV7-9|TRBJ2-3
CASSLVGTDTDTQYF
TGTGCCAGCAGCTTAGTCGGGACTGACACAGATACGCAGTATTTT
>-|once|TRBV14|TRBJ2-5
CASSQEPIVGTQAKETQYF
TGTGCCAGCAGCCAGGAACCCATCGTCGGGACACAGGCCAAAGAGACCCAGTACTTC
>TRBD2|once|TRBV18|TRBJ2-1
CASSPPRLAGGPMLLYNEQFF
TGTGCCAGCTCACCACCTCGGCTAGCGGGAGGGCCTATGTTATTGTACAATGAGCAGTTCTTC
>-|-|TRBV29-1|TRBJ2-6
CSVEDRGSGANVLTF
TGCAGCGTTGAAGATCGTGGGTCTGGGGCCAACGTCCTGACTTTC
>-|-|TRBV9|TRBJ2-2
CASSPPATGLNGELFF
TGTGCCAGCAGCCCTCCAGCCACAGGGCTTAACGGGGAGCTGTTTTTT
>TRBD1|-|TRBV3-1/TRBV3-2|TRBJ2-1
CASSGDRASLFYNEQFF
TGTGCCAGCTCGGGGGACAGGGCCTCCCTCTTTTACAATGAGCAGTTCTTC
>-|-|TRBV7-9|TRBJ2-7
CASKAGSSYEQYF
TGTGCCAGCAAGGCAGGGAGCTCCTACGAGCAGTACTTC
>TRBD2|-|TRBV5-4|TRBJ2-5
CASSSPGGIEQETQYF
TGTGCCAGCAGCTCGCCGGGGGGGATTGAGCAAGAGACCCAGTACTTC
>-|-|TRBV30|TRBJ2-5
CAWSAGQETQYF
TGTGCCTGGAGCGCGGGGCAAGAGACCCAGTACTTC
>-|-|TRBV7-2|TRBJ1-3
CASSRGWSSGNTIYF
TGTGCCAGCAGCCGGGGATGGAGCTCTGGAAACACCATATATTTT
>TRBD1|-|TRBV19|TRBJ1-5
CASSIDRDTKPQHF
TGTGCCAGTAGTATCGACAGGGATACGAAGCCCCAGCATTTT
>-|-|TRBV7-6|TRBJ2-7
CASSLSASAHGGQYF
TGTGCCAGCAGCTTATCAGCTAGCGCCCACGGCGGGCAGTACTTC
>-|-|TRBV14|TRBJ2-6
CASSQDRHRANVLTF
TGTGCCAGCAGCCAAGATCGACATAGGGCCAACGTCCTGACTTTC
>-|-|TRBV15|TRBJ2-3
CATSRGGASTDTQYF
TGTGCCACCAGCAGGGGGGGGGCTAGCACAGATACGCAGTATTTT
>-|-|TRBV7-2|TRBJ2-2
CASSYRILVDTGELFF
TGTGCCAGCAGCTACAGGATATTGGTAGACACCGGGGAGCTGTTTTTT
>TRBD1|-|TRBV6-1|TRBJ2-6
CASSVDRVYSGANVLTF
TGTGCCAGCAGTGTTGACAGGGTATACTCTGGGGCCAACGTCCTGACTTTC
>TRBD1|-|TRBV6-2/TRBV6-3|TRBJ2-2
CASSYSGQGFLPANTGELFF
TGTGCCAGCAGTTACTCGGGACAGGGGTTTTTACCCGCGAACACCGGGGAGCTGTTTTTT
>-|-|TRBV27|TRBJ2-7
CASSLGTGFYEQYF
TGTGCCAGCAGCCTGGGGACGGGGTTTTACGAGCAGTACTTC
>-|-|TRBV4-3|TRBJ2-2
CASSQERLVSGELFF
TGCGCCAGCAGCCAAGAGAGACTTGTTTCCGGGGAGCTGTTTTTT
>-|-|TRBV5-1|TRBJ2-1
CASSLEGRLNEQFF
TGCGCCAGCAGCTTGGAGGGGCGGCTAAATGAGCAGTTCTTC
>-|-|TRBV9|TRBJ2-3
CASSVEPSTDTQYF
TGTGCCAGCAGCGTAGAGCCCTCCACAGATACGCAGTATTTT
>TRBD2|-|TRBV3-1/TRBV3-2|TRBJ2-1
CASSRSGSGNEQFF
TGTGCCAGCAGCCGGAGCGGGAGCGGCAATGAGCAGTTCTTC
>TRBD1|-|TRBV27|TRBJ2-5
CASRPGTGARTQYF
TGTGCCAGCAGACCCGGGACAGGGGCCCGGACCCAGTACTTC
>-|-|TRBV28|TRBJ1-5
CASSPLRRRGEQPQHF
TGTGCCAGCAGTCCCCTACGGCGAAGAGGGGAACAGCCCCAGCATTTT
>-|-|TRBV28|TRBJ1-4
CASSFLRIGTTNEKLFF
TGTGCCAGCAGTTTCCTCCGAATAGGGACCACTAATGAAAAACTGTTTTTT
>-|once|TRBV7-2|TRBJ2-2
CASSFSDLNTGELFF
TGTGCCAGCAGCTTCTCGGACCTCAACACCGGGGAGCTGTTTTTT
>-|-|TRBV11-2|TRBJ2-2
CASSSLHTGELFF
TGTGCCAGCAGCTCTTTACACACCGGGGAGCTGTTTTTT